The present entry profiles one TCR beta chain with its context. This may come from a read error, since a much larger clone is one base off. This sample was taken from a study of spatial heterogeneity in lung cancer. Specified time point: sample taken at primary tumor resection. Sequencing was performed on whole RNA extracted from tumor and nontumor lung tissue, or from frozen PBMC, and the material was left unsorted. Deletions cut 0 bases from V and 10 bases from J, with 13 bases between. The CDR3 runs to 15 residues. Germline V CDR1 and CDR2: MGHDK, SYGVNS. Using its own MiXCR run on the 5' RACE reads, TCRdb lists one record per CDR3 protein. The data hold 25,000 or so distinct CDR3 sequences, with less than 3.5% observed a single time.

Material: PBMCs, obtained at surgery. This sequence was found in a female donor with early-stage non-small cell lung cancer. This sequence joins TRBV25-1 and TRBJ1-6, with D tentatively TRBD1 (5 bases). CDR3 amino acids: CASSEYGWGESPLHF. The CDR3 nucleotides read TGTGCCAGCAGTGAATATGGCTGGGGGGAATCACCCCTCCACTTT.